This T cell receptor (beta chain) was identified in a study of T cells and copy number aberrations in small-cell lung cancer (dated by TCRdb to the early 2020s). In terms of the full investigation: Whole-exome sequencing of the same tumor regions was paired with TCR repertoire sequencing so that T cell metrics could be related to mutations and copy number aberrations. Tumor TCR data existed for about 17 patients, and about 15 patients had TCR data from both tumor tissue and normal tissue. The investigation overall reported the following: The study was limited by a small sample size because surgical resection is uncommon in small-cell lung cancer, and the findings require validation. Lower T-cell density, richness and clonality were observed in tumors than in adjacent lung tissue, although the difference in density was not significant. All specimens were formalin-fixed paraffin-embedded tissue, which is known to introduce sequencing artifacts.

The donors were limited-stage small-cell lung cancer patients whose surgical resection took place in Hangzhou, China, between 2008 and 2020. Every donor underwent upfront surgery with no preoperative chemotherapy or radiotherapy, and no donor received immunotherapy either before or after surgery. Each of the roughly 20 patients in the sequenced cohort was a smoker or a heavy second-hand smoker. Adjacent normal lung tissue was taken at least 2 cm away from the tumor margin, and two pathologists confirmed morphologically that the tissue was free of malignant cells. The study used multi-region TCR-beta sequencing of resected limited-stage small-cell lung cancers together with tumor-adjacent lung tissue to characterize T cell repertoire heterogeneity. Genomic DNA was extracted from FFPE tissue using the AllPrep DNA/RNA FFPE Kit (Qiagen). Using multiplexed V- and J-gene primers, the immunoSEQ hsTCRB Kit amplified TCR-beta CDR3 regions from genomic DNA. Unique DNA barcodes were added in a second PCR, and the samples were pooled together with a negative control and a positive control. The pooled TCR-beta libraries were sequenced using a 150-cycle paired-end protocol on an Illumina MiSeq. The original methods were these. Adaptive Biotechnologies processed the raw sequencing data and produced a report containing normalized, annotated TCR-beta repertoires. T-cell density was calculated by normalizing TCR-beta templates to usable DNA, with usable DNA estimated through amplification of housekeeping genes. Clonality was defined as 1 minus Pielou's evenness, while richness was a count of unique rearrangements. The table was pulled from immuneACCESS by TCRdb, which kept in-frame rearrangements only. Such tables lose some clones; where checked, under half of the loss comes from unresolved V genes, and the rest has no known cause. For V, J and clone size, that table is used; D and trimming come from the DNA. This sample lists more than 1,500 clones; 85% were detected once. The ten largest clones take up roughly 6% of the sample.

About this clone: The specificity of this receptor is unknown. No base quality values were provided; no much bigger clone lies one nucleotide off.

V sheds 7 bases and J sheds 1 base, leaving 11 bases between their ends. From the germline V gene, CDR1 is SGHRS and CDR2 is YFSETQ. From cysteine to phenylalanine, the CDR3 is 13 amino acids long. Only the CDR3 DNA is retained, 39 bases long and in frame from the first base. The sequence was obtained from a man in his fifties or sixties with small cell lung cancer. The V gene is TRBV5-1 and the J gene is TRBJ2-5; the D gene remains uncertain. The sample consisted of normal tissue next to the tumor. The DNA is TGCGCCAGCGCCAAAGGGTTCCAAGAGACCCAGTACTTC. It codes for CASAKGFQETQYF.